The rows below give T cell receptor beta chains drawn from one sample of a study of control samples from healthy donors and cancer patients. Data came from immunoSEQ multiplex PCR; TCRdb stores just in-frame clones and leaves some out. The data hold roughly 45,000 clones, with around 94% observed a single time. Material: PBMCs. These TCRs come from a man under 40 with colorectal cancer. Both conserved end residues are part of each CDR3. The D gene is left open where the match is weak. Expanded clones get a size class; other rows say once, few or many, or leave the size out.

clone_size	cdr3_length	j_call	v_call	d_call	cdr3_nt	cdr3_aa
-	15	TRBJ1-6	TRBV18	-	TGTGCCAGCTCTTCCATCGAGGGGAGAGGTTCACCCCTCCACTTT	CASSSIEGRGSPLHF
once	14	TRBJ2-2	TRBV6-5	-	TGTGCCAGCAAAAGGGGGGGGCGCACCGGGGAGCTGTTTTTT	CASKRGGRTGELFF
few	13	TRBJ2-1	TRBV12-3/TRBV12-4	-	TGTGCCAGCAGTTTAAGGGGAAGAGATGAGCAGTTCTTC	CASSLRGRDEQFF
-	16	TRBJ2-2	TRBV7-9	TRBD1	TGTGCCAGCAGCCCTTCCGGGACAGGGGGCACCGGGGAGCTGTTTTTT	CASSPSGTGGTGELFF
-	13	TRBJ1-1	TRBV11-2	-	TGTGCCAGCAGCTTAATGGGGAACACTGAAGCTTTCTTT	CASSLMGNTEAFF
-	12	TRBJ1-1	TRBV6-1	-	TGTGCCAGCAGTGATAACGCTCGTTGGGCTTTCTTT	CASSDNARWAFF
-	13	TRBJ1-4	TRBV19	-	TGTGCCAGTAGGGGAAACATTAATGAAAAACTGTTTTTT	CASRGNINEKLFF
once	16	TRBJ2-7	TRBV19	-	TGTGCCAGTAGTAGGGGGCGCCGAGGAATTTTCTACGAGCAGTACTTC	CASSRGRRGIFYEQYF
-	13	TRBJ2-6	TRBV5-1	-	TGCGCCAGCAGTTTCGATGGGGCCAACGTCCTGACTTTC	CASSFDGANVLTF
once	15	TRBJ2-3	TRBV7-2	-	TGTGCCAGCAGCTTAACAGGGAATTCCGCCGATACGCAGTATTTT	CASSLTGNSADTQYF
once	16	TRBJ1-1	TRBV7-2	TRBD1	TGTGCCAGCAGCCTCGGGACAGGGGTTATGAACACTGAAGCTTTCTTT	CASSLGTGVMNTEAFF
-	14	TRBJ1-6	TRBV7-2	-	TGTGCCAGCAGCTTTTCCCCCGGAAATTCACCCCTCCACTTT	CASSFSPGNSPLHF
-	16	TRBJ2-7	TRBV5-6	TRBD1	TGTGCCAGCAGCTTCGGGACAGGGACATTTCCCTACGAGCAGTACTTC	CASSFGTGTFPYEQYF
-	14	TRBJ2-3	TRBV10-3	-	TGTGCCACTTCCCGCGGCAGTAGCACAGATACGCAGTATTTT	CATSRGSSTDTQYF
-	15	TRBJ1-6	TRBV5-6	TRBD1	TGTGCCAGCAGCTTAGGACAGGGCTCCACTTCACCCCTCCACTTT	CASSLGQGSTSPLHF
-	12	TRBJ2-3	TRBV27	-	TGTGCCAGCAGTACGGACACAGATACGCAGTATTTT	CASSTDTDTQYF
-	16	TRBJ2-4	TRBV18	-	TGTGCCAGCTCACCACGTGACAGTAACGCCAAAAACATTCAGTACTTC	CASSPRDSNAKNIQYF
-	16	TRBJ2-2	TRBV19	-	TGTGCCAGTAGTTTCTCTCGGACACCGAACACCGGGGAGCTGTTTTTT	CASSFSRTPNTGELFF
-	15	TRBJ2-3	TRBV7-5	-	TGTGCCAGAAGCGGAGGGGGCACGGGGACAGATACGCAGTATTTT	CARSGGGTGTDTQYF
-	17	TRBJ2-7	TRBV29-1	-	TGCAGCGTTGAAGGTAGAAGCAGGCAGGGGGGTGCGTACGAGCAGTACTTC	CSVEGRSRQGGAYEQYF
-	11	TRBJ2-1	TRBV9	-	TGTGCCAGCAGCGTAACGAATGAGCAGTTCTTC	CASSVTNEQFF
-	13	TRBJ1-2	TRBV30	-	TGTGCCTGGAGTCATTTGAAGGGACCTGGCTACACCTTC	CAWSHLKGPGYTF
-	14	TRBJ1-1	TRBV19	TRBD1	TGTGCCAGTAGTATACAGGGGGTTGACACTGAAGCTTTCTTT	CASSIQGVDTEAFF
-	13	TRBJ2-7	TRBV7-9	TRBD1	TGTGCCAGCAGCTGGCAGGGGGCCTACGAGCAGTACTTC	CASSWQGAYEQYF
-	14	TRBJ2-7	TRBV6-2/TRBV6-3	-	TGTGCCAGCAGTCAACTCGGACGGCCCTACGAGCAGTACTTC	CASSQLGRPYEQYF
-	13	TRBJ1-4	TRBV7-9	-	TGTGCCAGCAGCTTAAGACAGAGTGAAAGACTGTTTTTT	CASSLRQSERLFF
-	17	TRBJ1-5	TRBV4-1	-	TGCGCCAGCAGCCAAGAGGGGGGAAGACTAAGAAATCAGCCCCAGCATTTT	CASSQEGGRLRNQPQHF
-	15	TRBJ2-1	TRBV7-2	-	TGTGCCAGCAGCCATGGATATCCAGCGGCAAATGAGCAGTTCTTC	CASSHGYPAANEQFF